This record concerns one T cell receptor (beta chain) sequence. In the authors' workflow: Amplification of reference gene primers was used by the study to estimate nucleated cell counts. Data came from immunoSEQ multiplex PCR; TCRdb stores just in-frame clones and leaves some out. Clone size and the V and J calls come from that table; the DNA yielded D and trimming. The sample has under 45,000 clones; just over 85% are singletons. These data are taken from a study of blood T cell repertoires in COVID-19. Study-wide background: The cDNA or gDNA used as material had been derived from T cells, B-cell-depleted T cells, or PBMCs.

Germline V lookup: CDR1 SNHLY, CDR2 FYNNEI. The CDR3 contains 11 residues. Deletions cut 6 bases from V and 7 bases from J, with 6 bases between. Sequencing was performed on peripheral blood. This sequence was found in a man between 60 and 75 years old with active COVID-19. The chain recombines TRBV2 with TRBJ1-4, with D perhaps matching TRBD1 (5 bases). The CDR3 here is CASRGGEKLFF. CDR3 coding DNA: TGTGCCAGCAGGGGGGGTGAAAAACTGTTTTTT.